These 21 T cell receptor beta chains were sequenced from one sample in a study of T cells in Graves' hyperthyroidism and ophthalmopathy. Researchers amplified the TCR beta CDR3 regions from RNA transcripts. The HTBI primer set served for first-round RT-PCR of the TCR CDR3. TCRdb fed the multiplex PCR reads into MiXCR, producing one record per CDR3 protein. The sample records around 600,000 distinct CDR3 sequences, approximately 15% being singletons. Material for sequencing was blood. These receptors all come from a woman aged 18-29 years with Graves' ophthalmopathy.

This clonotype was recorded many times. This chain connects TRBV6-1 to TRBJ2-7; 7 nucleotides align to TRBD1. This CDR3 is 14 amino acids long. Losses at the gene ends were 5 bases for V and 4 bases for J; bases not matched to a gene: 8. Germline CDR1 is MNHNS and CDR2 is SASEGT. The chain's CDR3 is CASSPLRGKYEQYF. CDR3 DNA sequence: TGTGCCAGCAGTCCTCTCAGGGGGAAATACGAGCAGTACTTC.

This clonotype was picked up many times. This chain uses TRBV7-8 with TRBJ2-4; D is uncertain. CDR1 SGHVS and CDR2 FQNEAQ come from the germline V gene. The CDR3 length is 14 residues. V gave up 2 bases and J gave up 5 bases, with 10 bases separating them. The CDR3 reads CASSLSRTQNIQYF. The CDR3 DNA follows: TGTGCCAGCAGCTTAAGCAGGACCCAAAACATTCAGTACTTC.

As DNA, the CDR3 is TGTGCCAGCCGACCCGATGATGGCTACACCTTC. This translates into CASRPDDGYTF. This chain joins TRBV6-1 and TRBJ1-2, with no clear D. CDR3 length: 11 amino acids. Germline V lookup: CDR1 MNHNS, CDR2 SASEGT. With 8 bases removed from V and 6 bases from J, the gap between germline ends came to 10 bases.

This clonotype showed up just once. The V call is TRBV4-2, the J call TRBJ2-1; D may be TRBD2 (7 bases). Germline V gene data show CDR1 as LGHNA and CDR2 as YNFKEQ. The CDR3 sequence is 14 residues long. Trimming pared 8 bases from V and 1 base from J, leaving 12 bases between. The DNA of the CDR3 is TGTGCCAGCGACCGGGGGGCGTCCTACAATGAGCAGTTCTTC. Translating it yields CASDRGASYNEQFF.

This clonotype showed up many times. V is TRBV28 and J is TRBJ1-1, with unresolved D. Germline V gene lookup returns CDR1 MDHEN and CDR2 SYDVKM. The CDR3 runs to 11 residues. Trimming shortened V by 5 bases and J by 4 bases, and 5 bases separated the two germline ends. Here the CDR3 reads CASSHPTEAFF. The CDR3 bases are TGTGCCAGCAGTCATCCCACTGAAGCTTTCTTT.

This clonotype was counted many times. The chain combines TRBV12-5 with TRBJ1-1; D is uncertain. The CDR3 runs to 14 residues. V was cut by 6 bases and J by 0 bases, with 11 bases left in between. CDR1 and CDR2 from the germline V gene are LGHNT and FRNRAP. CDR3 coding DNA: TGTGCTAGTGGCAGCGGCTTTTTGAACACTGAAGCTTTCTTT. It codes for CASGSGFLNTEAFF.

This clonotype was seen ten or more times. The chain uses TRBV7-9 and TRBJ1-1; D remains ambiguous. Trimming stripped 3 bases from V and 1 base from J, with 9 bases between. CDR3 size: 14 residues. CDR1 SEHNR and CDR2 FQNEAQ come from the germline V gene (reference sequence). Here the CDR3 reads CASSLADGNTEAFF. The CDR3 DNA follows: TGTGCCAGCAGCTTGGCCGACGGGAACACTGAAGCTTTCTTT.

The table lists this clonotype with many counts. The CDR3 region is CASSSGEYNSPLHF. CDR3 bases: TGTGCCAGCAGTTCGGGAGAGTATAATTCACCCCTCCACTTT. This chain links TRBV12-3 or TRBV12-4 with TRBJ1-6; D unresolved. The CDR3 length is 14 residues. V dropped 4 bases and J dropped 4 bases, with 8 bases sitting between them.

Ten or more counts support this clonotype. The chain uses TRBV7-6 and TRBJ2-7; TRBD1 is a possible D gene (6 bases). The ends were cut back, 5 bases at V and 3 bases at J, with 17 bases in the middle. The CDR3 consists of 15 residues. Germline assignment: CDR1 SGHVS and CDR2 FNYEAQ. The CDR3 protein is CASSPSPGDYYEQYF. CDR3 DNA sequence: TGTGCCAGCAGCCCCAGTCCAGGGGATTACTACGAGCAGTACTTC.

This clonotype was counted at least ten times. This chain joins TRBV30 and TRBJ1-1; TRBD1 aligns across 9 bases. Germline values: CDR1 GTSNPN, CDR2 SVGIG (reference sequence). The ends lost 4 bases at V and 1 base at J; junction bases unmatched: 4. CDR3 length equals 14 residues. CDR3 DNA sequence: TGTGCCTGGACTAGGGGACAGGGGAACACTGAAGCTTTCTTT. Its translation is CAWTRGQGNTEAFF.

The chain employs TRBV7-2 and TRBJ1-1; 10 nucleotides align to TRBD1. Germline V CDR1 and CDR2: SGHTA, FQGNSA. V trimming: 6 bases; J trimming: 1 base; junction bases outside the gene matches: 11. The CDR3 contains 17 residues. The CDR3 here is CASRYTGTGVSNTEAFF. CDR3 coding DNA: TGTGCCAGCAGGTACACCGGGACAGGGGTATCGAACACTGAAGCTTTCTTT.

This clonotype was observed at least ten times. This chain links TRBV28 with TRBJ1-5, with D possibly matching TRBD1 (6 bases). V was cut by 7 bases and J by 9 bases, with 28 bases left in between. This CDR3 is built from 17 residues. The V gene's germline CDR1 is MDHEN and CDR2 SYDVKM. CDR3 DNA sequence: TGTGCCAGCATACCCTTTGGGGGGCCCCACGAACGGCGGCCCCAGCATTTT. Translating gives CASIPFGGPHERRPQHF.

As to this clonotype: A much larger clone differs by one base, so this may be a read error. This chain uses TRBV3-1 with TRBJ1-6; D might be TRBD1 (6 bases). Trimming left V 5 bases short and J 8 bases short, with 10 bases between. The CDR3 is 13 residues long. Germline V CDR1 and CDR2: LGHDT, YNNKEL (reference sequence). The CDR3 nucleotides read TGTGCCAGCAGCGGACAGCTCTATTCACCCCTCCACTTT. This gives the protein CASSGQLYSPLHF. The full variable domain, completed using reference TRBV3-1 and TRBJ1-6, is DTAVSQTPKYLVTQMGNDKSIKCEQNLGHDTMYWYKQDSKKFLKIMFSYNNKELIINETVPNRFSPKSPDKAHLNLHINSLELGDSAVYFCASSGQLYSPLHFGNGTRLTVT.

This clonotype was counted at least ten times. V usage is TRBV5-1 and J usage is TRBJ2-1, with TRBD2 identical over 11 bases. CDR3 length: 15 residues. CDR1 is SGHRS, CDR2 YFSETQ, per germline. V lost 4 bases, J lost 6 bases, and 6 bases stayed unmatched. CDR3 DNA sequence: TGCGCCAGCAGCCCAGCTAGCGGGAGGATCAATGAGCAGTTCTTC. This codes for CASSPASGRINEQFF.

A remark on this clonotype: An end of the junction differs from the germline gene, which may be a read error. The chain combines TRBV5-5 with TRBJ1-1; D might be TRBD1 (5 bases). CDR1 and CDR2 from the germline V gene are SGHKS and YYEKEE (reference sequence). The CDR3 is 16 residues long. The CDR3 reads CASSQDSLGADTEAFF. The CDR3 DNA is TGCGCCAGCAGCCAAGATTCCCTAGGGGCGGACACTGAAGCTTTCTTT.

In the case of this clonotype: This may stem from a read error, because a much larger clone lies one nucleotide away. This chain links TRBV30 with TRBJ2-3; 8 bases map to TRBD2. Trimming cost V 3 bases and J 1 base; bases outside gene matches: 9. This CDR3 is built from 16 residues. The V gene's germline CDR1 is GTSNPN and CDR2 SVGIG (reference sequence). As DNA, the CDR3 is TGTGCCTGGAGAGGACTAGCAGAAGGGGGCACAGATACGCAGTATTTT. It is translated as CAWRGLAEGGTDTQYF.

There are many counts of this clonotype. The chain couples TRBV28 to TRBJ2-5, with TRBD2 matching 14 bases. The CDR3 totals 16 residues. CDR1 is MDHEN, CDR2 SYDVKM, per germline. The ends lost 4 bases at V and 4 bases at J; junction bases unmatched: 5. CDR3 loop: CASSSPGTSGRETQYF. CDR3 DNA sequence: TGTGCCAGCAGTTCCCCCGGGACTAGCGGGAGAGAGACCCAGTACTTC. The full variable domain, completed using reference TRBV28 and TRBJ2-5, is DVKVTQSSRYLVKRTGEKVFLECVQDMDHENMFWYRQDPGLGLRLIYFSYDVKMKEKGDIPEGYSVSREKKERFSLILESASTNQTSMYLCASSSPGTSGRETQYFGPGTRLLVL.

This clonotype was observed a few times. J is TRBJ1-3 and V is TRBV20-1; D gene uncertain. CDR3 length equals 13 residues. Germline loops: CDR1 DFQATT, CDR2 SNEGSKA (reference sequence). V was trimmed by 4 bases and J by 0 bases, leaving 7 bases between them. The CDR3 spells CSAIGSSGNTIYF. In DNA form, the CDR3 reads TGCAGTGCTATAGGAAGCTCTGGAAACACCATATATTTT.

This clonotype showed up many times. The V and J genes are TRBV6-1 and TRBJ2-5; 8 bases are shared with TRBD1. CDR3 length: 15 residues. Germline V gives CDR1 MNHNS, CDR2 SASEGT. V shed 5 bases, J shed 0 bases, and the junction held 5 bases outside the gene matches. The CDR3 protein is CASSSGTGYQETQYF. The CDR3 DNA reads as TGTGCCAGCAGTTCCGGGACAGGCTACCAAGAGACCCAGTACTTC.

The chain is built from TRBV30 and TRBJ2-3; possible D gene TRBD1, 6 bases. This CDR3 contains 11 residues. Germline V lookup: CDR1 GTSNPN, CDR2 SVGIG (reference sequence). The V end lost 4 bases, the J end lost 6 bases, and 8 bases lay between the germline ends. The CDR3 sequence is CAWTDRDTQYF. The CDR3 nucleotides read TGTGCCTGGACCGACAGGGATACGCAGTATTTT.

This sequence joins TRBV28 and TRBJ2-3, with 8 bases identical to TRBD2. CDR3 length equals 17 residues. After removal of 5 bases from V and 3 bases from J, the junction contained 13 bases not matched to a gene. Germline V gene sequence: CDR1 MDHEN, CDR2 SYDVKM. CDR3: CASSPALQGLETDTQYF. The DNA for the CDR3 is TGTGCCAGCAGTCCGGCCCTCCAGGGACTAGAGACAGATACGCAGTATTTT.